Following are 2 T cell receptor beta chains from one sample sequenced in a study of blood T cells in healthy people across ages. Then a second PCR, running about 6 to 12 cycles, was carried out with a sample-barcoded 5' primer and a J-beta primer mix. TCRdb redid the calling of the 5' RACE reads with MiXCR, one entry per CDR3 protein. The repertoire consists of around 400,000 distinct CDR3 sequences, with roughly half occurring once and the leading ten covering 50% to 65%. The sequenced sample was blood. These receptor sequences come from a man in his 60s in good health.

This sequence joins TRBV9 and TRBJ2-7, with 7 positions matching TRBD2. This CDR3 contains 15 residues. From germline, CDR1 is SGDLS and CDR2 YYNGEE. Trimming removed 0 bases from V and 4 bases from J; junction bases left unmatched: 7. The CDR3, as DNA: TGTGCCAGCAGCGTAGGGCCCGCGGGAGCATACGAGCAGTACTTC. Translation gives CASSVGPAGAYEQYF.

The chain recombines TRBV4-1 with TRBJ1-2; a weak D match, TRBD1 (5 bases). V was shortened by 6 bases and J by 5 bases, with 19 bases between the two germline ends. CDR1 and CDR2 (germline): MGHRA, YSYEKL. The CDR3 runs 15 residues. In DNA, the CDR3 is TGCGCCAGCAGGCTAAGCATGGGGACGGAATATGGCTACACCTTC. Its translation: CASRLSMGTEYGYTF.